This T cell receptor (beta chain) was identified during a study of T cell repertoires in cytomegalovirus infection. Overall study context: HLA-B-restricted CMV epitopes that are well studied, plus recently identified HLA-C-restricted ones, were used by the study.

TCRdb passed the reads through MiXCR, listing each CDR3 protein once. The data show fewer than 650,000 distinct CDR3 sequences, with 40% seen just once and about 46% held by the top ten. In germline, CDR1 is MDHEN, CDR2 SYDVKM. This CDR3 is 14 amino acids long. Regarding this clonotype: Its antigen is unknown. One end of the junction varies from germline; a read error may be responsible.

The sample consisted of cultured PBMCs, taken from culture after CMV antigen stimulation. The genes are TRBV28 and TRBJ1-4; TRBD1 aligns across 8 bases. This TCR derives from a human donor in good health (CMV status not recorded). Some clones in this sample may be carry-over from other donors' samples. CDR3 amino acids: CASSKSPTLRDRTF. The CDR3 DNA reads TGTGCCAGCAGCAAAAGCCCAACCCTCCGGGACAGGACTTTT.